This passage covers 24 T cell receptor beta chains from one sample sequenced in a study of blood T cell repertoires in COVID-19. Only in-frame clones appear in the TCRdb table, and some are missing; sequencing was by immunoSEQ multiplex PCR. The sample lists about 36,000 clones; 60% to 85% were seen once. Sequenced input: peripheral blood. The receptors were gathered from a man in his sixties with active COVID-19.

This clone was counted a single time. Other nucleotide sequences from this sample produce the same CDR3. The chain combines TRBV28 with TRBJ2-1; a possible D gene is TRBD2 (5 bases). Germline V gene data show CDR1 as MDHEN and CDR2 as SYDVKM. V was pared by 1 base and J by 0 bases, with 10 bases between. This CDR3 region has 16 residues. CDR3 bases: TGTGCCAGCAGTTTATTCCGGGGAAGCTCCTACAATGAGCAGTTCTTC. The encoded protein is CASSLFRGSSYNEQFF.

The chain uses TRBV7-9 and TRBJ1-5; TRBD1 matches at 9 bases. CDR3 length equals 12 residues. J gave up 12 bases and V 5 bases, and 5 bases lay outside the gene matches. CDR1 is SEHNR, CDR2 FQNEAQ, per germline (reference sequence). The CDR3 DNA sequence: TGTGCCAGCAGCGTCACAGGGGGCGTCCAGCATTTT. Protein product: CASSVTGGVQHF.

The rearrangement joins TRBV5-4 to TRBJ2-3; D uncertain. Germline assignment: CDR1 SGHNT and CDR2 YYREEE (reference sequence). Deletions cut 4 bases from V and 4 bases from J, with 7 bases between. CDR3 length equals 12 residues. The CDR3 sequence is CASSPTPDTQYF. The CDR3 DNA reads TGTGCCAGCAGCCCTACCCCAGATACGCAGTATTTT.

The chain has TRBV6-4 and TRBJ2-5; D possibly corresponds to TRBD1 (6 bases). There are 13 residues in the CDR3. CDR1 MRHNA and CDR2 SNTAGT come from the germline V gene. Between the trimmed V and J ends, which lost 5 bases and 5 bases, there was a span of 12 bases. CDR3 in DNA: TGTGCCAGCAGTCCCGGGACATCGGAGACCCAGTACTTC. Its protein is CASSPGTSETQYF.

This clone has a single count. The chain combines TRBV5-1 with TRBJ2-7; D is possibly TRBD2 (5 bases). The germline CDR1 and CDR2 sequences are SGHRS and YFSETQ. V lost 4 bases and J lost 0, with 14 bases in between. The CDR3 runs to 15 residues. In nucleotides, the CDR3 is TGCGCCAGCAGCCTTGGACCGAGGGACTCCTACGAGCAGTACTTC. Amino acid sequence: CASSLGPRDSYEQYF.

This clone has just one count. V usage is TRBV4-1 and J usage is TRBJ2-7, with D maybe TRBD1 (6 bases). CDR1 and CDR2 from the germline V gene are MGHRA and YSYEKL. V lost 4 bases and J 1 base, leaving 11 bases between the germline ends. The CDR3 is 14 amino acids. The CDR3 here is CASSPTDRSYEQYF. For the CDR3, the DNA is TGCGCCAGCAGCCCAACAGACAGGTCCTACGAGCAGTACTTC.

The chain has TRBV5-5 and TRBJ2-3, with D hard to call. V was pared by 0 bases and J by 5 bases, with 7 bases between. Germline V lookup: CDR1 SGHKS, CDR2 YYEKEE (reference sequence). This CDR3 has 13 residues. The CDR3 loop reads CASSLGERDTQYF. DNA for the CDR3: TGTGCCAGCAGCTTGGGCGAGAGAGATACGCAGTATTTT.

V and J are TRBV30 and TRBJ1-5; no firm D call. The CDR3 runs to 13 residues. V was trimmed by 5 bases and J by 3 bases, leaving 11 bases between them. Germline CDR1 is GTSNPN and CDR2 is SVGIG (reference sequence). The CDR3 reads CAWGRQVNQPQHF. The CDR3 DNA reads TGTGCCTGGGGCCGGCAGGTCAATCAGCCCCAGCATTTT.

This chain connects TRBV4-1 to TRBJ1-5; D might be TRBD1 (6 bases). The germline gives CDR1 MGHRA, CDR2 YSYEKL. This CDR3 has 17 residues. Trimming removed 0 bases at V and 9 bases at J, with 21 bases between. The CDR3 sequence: CASSQEDHRGPSGPQHF. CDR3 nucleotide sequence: TGCGCCAGCAGCCAAGAAGACCATCGGGGGCCTAGCGGGCCCCAGCATTTT.

The CDR3 reads CASSFRVGNSPLHF. The DNA for the CDR3 is TGCGCCAGCAGCTTCAGGGTAGGCAATTCACCCCTCCACTTT. J is TRBJ1-6 and V is TRBV5-1; weak D call: TRBD1 (5 bases). Germline CDR1 is SGHRS and CDR2 is YFSETQ. The CDR3 is made up of 14 amino acids. Trimming removed 2 bases at V and 7 bases at J, with 10 bases between.

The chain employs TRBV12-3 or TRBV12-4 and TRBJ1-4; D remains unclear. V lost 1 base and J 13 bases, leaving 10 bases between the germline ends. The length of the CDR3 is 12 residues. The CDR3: CASSLDRRRLFF. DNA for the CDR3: TGTGCCAGCAGTTTAGACCGGAGAAGACTGTTTTTT.

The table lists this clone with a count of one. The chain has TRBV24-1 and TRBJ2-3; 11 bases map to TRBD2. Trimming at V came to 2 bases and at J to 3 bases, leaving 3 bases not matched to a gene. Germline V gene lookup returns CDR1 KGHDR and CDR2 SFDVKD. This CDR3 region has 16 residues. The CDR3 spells CATSDSLAGETDTQYF. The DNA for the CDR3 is TGTGCCACCAGTGATTCACTAGCGGGAGAGACAGATACGCAGTATTTT.

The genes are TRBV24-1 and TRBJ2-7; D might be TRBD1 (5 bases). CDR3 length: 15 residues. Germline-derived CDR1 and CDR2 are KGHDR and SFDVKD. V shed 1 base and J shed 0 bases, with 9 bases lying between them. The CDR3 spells CATSDLRQGSYEQYF. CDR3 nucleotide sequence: TGTGCCACCAGTGATTTAAGGCAGGGCTCCTACGAGCAGTACTTC.

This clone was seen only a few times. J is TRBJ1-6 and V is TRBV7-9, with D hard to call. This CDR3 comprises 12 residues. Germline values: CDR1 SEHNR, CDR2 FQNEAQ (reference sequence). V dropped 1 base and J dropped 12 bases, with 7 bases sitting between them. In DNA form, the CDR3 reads TGTGCCAGCAGCTTAGTCCCCGGACCCCTCCACTTT. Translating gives CASSLVPGPLHF.

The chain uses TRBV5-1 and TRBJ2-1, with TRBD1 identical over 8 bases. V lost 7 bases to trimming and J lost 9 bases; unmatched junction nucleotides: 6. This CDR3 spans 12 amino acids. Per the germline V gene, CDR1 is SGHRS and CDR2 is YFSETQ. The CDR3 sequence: CASGGQGGEQFF. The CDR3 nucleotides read TGCGCCAGCGGAGGACAGGGAGGTGAGCAGTTCTTC.

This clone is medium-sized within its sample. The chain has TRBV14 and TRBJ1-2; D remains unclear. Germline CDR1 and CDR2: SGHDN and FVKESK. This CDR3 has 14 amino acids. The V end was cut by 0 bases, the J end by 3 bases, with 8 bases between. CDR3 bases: TGTGCCAGCAGCCAAGATGAGGCACACTATGGCTACACCTTC. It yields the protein CASSQDEAHYGYTF.

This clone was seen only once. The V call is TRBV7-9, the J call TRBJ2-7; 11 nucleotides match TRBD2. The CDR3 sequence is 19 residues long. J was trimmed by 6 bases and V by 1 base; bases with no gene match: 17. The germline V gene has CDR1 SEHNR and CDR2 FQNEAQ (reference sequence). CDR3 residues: CASSLGLGPTSGSLAEQYF. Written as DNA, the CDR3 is TGTGCCAGCAGCTTAGGGCTGGGCCCCACTAGCGGGAGTCTAGCCGAGCAGTACTTC.

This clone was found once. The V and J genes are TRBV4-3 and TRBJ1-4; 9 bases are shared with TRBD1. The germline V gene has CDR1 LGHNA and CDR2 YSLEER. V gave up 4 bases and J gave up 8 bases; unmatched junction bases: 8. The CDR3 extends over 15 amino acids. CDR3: CASSPGDRVGEKLFF. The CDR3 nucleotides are TGCGCCAGCAGCCCGGGGGACAGGGTAGGAGAAAAACTGTTTTTT.

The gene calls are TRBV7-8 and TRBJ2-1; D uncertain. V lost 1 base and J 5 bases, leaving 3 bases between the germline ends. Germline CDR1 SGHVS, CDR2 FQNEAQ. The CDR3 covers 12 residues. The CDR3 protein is CASSLVDNEQFF. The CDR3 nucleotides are TGTGCCAGCAGCTTAGTCGACAATGAGCAGTTCTTC.

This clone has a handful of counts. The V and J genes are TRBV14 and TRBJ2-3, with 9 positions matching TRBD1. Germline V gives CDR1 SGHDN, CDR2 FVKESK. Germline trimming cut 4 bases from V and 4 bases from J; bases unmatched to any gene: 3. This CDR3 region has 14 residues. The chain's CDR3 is CASSRDRASDTQYF. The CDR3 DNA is TGTGCCAGCAGCCGGGACAGGGCCTCAGATACGCAGTATTTT.

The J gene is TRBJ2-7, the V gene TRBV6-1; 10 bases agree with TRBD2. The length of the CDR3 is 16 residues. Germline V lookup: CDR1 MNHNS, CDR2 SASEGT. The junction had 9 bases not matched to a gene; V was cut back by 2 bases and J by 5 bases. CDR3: CASSERLAGGFDEQYF. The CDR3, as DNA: TGTGCCAGCAGTGAAAGGTTAGCGGGGGGCTTTGACGAGCAGTACTTC.

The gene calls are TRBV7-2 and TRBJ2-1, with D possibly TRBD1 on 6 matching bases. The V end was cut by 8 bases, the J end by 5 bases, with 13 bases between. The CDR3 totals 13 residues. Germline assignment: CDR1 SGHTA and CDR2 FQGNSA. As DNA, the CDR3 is TGTGCCAGCGGTTACAGGGACCACAATGAGCAGTTCTTC. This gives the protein CASGYRDHNEQFF.

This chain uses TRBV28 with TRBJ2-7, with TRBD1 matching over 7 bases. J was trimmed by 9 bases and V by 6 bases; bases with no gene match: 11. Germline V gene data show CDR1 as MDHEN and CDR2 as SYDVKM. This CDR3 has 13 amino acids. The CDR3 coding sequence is TGTGCCAGCAGCGCCCTGGGGCAGGGGGTGCAGTACTTC. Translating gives CASSALGQGVQYF.

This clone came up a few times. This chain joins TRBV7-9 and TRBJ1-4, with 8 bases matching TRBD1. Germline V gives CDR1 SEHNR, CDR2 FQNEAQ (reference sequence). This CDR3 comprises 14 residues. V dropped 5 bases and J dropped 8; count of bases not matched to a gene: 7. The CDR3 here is CASSPRQGREKLFF. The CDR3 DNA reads TGTGCCAGCAGCCCCCGACAGGGGAGGGAAAAACTGTTTTTT.